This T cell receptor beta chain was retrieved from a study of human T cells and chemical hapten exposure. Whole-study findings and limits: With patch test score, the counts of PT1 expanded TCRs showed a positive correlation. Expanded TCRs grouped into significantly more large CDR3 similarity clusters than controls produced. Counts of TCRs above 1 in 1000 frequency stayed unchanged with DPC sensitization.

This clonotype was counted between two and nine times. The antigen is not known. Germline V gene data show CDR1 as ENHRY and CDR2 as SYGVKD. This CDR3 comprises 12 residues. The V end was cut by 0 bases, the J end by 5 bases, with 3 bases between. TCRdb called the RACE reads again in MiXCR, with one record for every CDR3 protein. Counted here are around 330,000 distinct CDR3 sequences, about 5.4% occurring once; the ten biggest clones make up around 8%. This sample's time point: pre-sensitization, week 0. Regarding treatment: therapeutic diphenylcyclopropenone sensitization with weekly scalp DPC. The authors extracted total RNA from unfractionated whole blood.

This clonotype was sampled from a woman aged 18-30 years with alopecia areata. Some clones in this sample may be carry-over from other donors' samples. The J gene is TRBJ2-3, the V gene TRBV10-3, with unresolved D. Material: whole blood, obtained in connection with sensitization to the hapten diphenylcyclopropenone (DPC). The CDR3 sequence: CAISESIDTQYF. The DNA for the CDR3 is TGTGCCATCAGTGAGTCGATAGATACGCAGTATTTT.